The T cell receptor beta chain under discussion was sequenced for a study of identical twins. Findings of the study overall: The abundant beta clonotypes from cord blood had fewer insertions, and memory repertoires had none of this. Within twin pairs, the out-of-frame alpha sequences they shared showed excess low generation probability.

Remarks on this clonotype: Its antigen remains unknown.

The CDR3 has 14 amino acids. Trimming stripped 1 base from V and 2 bases from J, with 3 bases between. One entry per CDR3 protein, called by TCRdb with MiXCR from the 5' RACE reads. The table has approximately 470,000 distinct CDR3 sequences, 14% seen once. With no exceptions, donors were healthy Caucasians. These records were also assigned to another study, of yellow fever vaccine responses in identical twins.

The chain is built from TRBV12-3 or TRBV12-4 and TRBJ2-6; D not certain. The TCR was taken from a woman aged 18-35 years in good health. Sample: CD4+ T cells sorted from blood. CDR3: CASSLVPGANVLTF. In DNA, the CDR3 is TGTGCCAGCAGTTTAGTCCCTGGGGCCAACGTCCTGACTTTC.